These 15 T cell receptor beta chains were all obtained from the same sample, sequenced in a study of vaccination and CD4 T cells after COVID-19. Cultured CD4+ T cell DNA was sequenced using the Oncomine TCR Beta short-read assay. TCRdb used MiXCR to reprocess the PCR reads, holding one entry per CDR3 protein. Among approximately 15,000 distinct CDR3 sequences, roughly 48% were seen once, and the ten largest hold roughly an eighth. These receptors' antigens are unknown. Treatment noted: approximately 9-day PBMC culture with coronavirus spike peptide pools or control peptides (ViraFEST assay). The sequencing sample was made of CD4+ T cells from blood, cultured in vitro. The source of these receptors is a human donor who had recovered from COVID-19.

The J gene is TRBJ2-1, the V gene TRBV7-2; TRBD1 matches at 9 bases. This CDR3 has 17 residues. The V and J ends lost 4 bases and 9 bases, in that order; junction bases with no gene match: 16. Germline V gene sequence: CDR1 SGHTA, CDR2 FQGNSA. The CDR3 nucleotides read TGTGCCAGCAGCTCCCGGGTGGACAGGGGCCGTCAGAGTGAGCAGTTCTTC. It translates to CASSSRVDRGRQSEQFF.

V and J are TRBV7-3 and TRBJ2-2; a possible D gene is TRBD2 (7 bases). Germline V lookup: CDR1 SGHTA, CDR2 FQGTGA. V was shortened by 5 bases and J by 1 base, with 20 bases between the two germline ends. This CDR3 contains 18 residues. The chain's CDR3 is CASSRSGGRGVNTGELFF. As DNA, the CDR3 is TGTGCCAGCAGCCGCTCGGGGGGCAGAGGCGTGAACACCGGGGAGCTGTTTTTT.

The chain carries TRBV28 and TRBJ1-5; 9 bases agree with TRBD1. The germline CDR1 and CDR2 sequences are MDHEN and SYDVKM. V dropped 1 base and J dropped 2; count of bases not matched to a gene: 15. This CDR3 is built from 20 residues. The CDR3 DNA is TGTGCCAGCAGTTTATCCCGGGACAGGGTAGGGGGCCGGGGCAATCAGCCCCAGCATTTT. Translation: CASSLSRDRVGGRGNQPQHF. The full variable domain, in which reference TRBV28 and TRBJ1-5 provide the parts outside the CDR3, is DVKVTQSSRYLVKRTGEKVFLECVQDMDHENMFWYRQDPGLGLRLIYFSYDVKMKEKGDIPEGYSVSREKKERFSLILESASTNQTSMYLCASSLSRDRVGGRGNQPQHFGDGTRLSIL.

This clonotype has only a few counts. The chain recombines TRBV6-1 with TRBJ2-5; 12 bases fit TRBD2. Looked up from germline, CDR1 is MNHNS and CDR2 is SASEGT. This CDR3 has 17 residues. V was clipped by 10 bases and J by 0 bases; unmatched bases: 12. Here the CDR3 reads CATDKVGTSGYQETQYF. The CDR3 DNA reads as TGTGCCACCGACAAAGTTGGGACTAGCGGGTACCAAGAGACCCAGTACTTC.

This clonotype showed up just a few times. This chain connects TRBV7-9 to TRBJ1-1; D remains unclear. This CDR3 region has 15 residues. Trimming took off 1 base at V and 1 base at J, with 10 bases between the two ends. Looked up from germline, CDR1 is SEHNR and CDR2 is FQNEAQ (reference sequence). The CDR3 DNA is TGTGCCAGCAGCTTAGGGTCCCGAACGAACACTGAAGCTTTCTTT. Amino acids: CASSLGSRTNTEAFF. Full variable domain (missing parts from reference TRBV7-9 and TRBJ1-1): DTGVSQNPRHKITKRGQNVTFRCDPISEHNRLYWYRQTLGQGPEFLTYFQNEAQLEKSRLLSDRFSAERPKGSFSTLEIQRTEQGDSAMYLCASSLGSRTNTEAFFGQGTRLTVV.

DNA of the CDR3: TGCAGTGCCCCCGCGGGGGCTAGCAATCAGCCCCAGCATTTT. It is translated as CSAPAGASNQPQHF. The J gene is TRBJ1-5, the V gene TRBV20-1; tentatively, D is TRBD1 (6 bases). CDR1 is DFQATT, CDR2 SNEGSKA, per germline (reference sequence). CDR3 length: 14 amino acids. V shed 6 bases and J shed 0 bases, with 12 bases lying between them.

This clonotype has more than one count but fewer than ten. V is TRBV27 and J is TRBJ2-7; possible D gene TRBD2, 5 bases. This CDR3 has 15 residues. Germline V gene lookup returns CDR1 MNHEY and CDR2 SMNVEV (reference sequence). Trimming shortened V by 6 bases and J by 1 base, and 16 bases separated the two germline ends. The CDR3 loop is CASSALASGSYEQYF. Written as DNA, the CDR3 is TGTGCCAGCAGCGCCCTCGCCTCGGGATCCTACGAGCAGTACTTC.

This clonotype has more than one count but fewer than ten. The chain recombines TRBV10-1 with TRBJ1-2, with D maybe TRBD1 (5 bases). Between the trimmed V and J ends, which lost 5 bases and 3 bases, there was a span of 16 bases. This CDR3 is 15 amino acids long. The germline CDR1 and CDR2 sequences are WNHNN and SYGVQD (reference sequence). For the CDR3, the DNA is TGCGCCAGCAGTAACACCTCGGGGCCAGACTATGGCTACACCTTC. Encoded protein: CASSNTSGPDYGYTF.

The J gene is TRBJ2-1, the V gene TRBV7-9; D is unclear. V dropped 9 bases and J dropped 7 bases, with 4 bases sitting between them. CDR3 size: 9 residues. Germline V CDR1 and CDR2: SEHNR, FQNEAQ (reference sequence). The CDR3 DNA sequence: TGTGCCAGGGGGAATGAGCAGTTCTTC. Translation gives CARGNEQFF.

This chain connects TRBV5-1 to TRBJ1-1, with a tentative D call TRBD1 (5 bases). Germline lookup yields CDR1 SGHRS and CDR2 YFSETQ. The CDR3 length is 13 residues. Between the trimmed V and J ends, which lost 1 base and 7 bases, there was a span of 11 bases. For the CDR3, the DNA is TGCGCCAGCAGCTTGAAACAGGACGTTGAAGCTTTCTTT. This translates into CASSLKQDVEAFF.

The V and J genes are TRBV28 and TRBJ1-2, with TRBD1 matching over 7 bases. Trimming took 2 bases from V and 6 from J; bases not matched to a gene: 12. Germline-derived CDR1 and CDR2 are MDHEN and SYDVKM. The CDR3 loop spans 16 amino acids. For the CDR3, the DNA is TGTGCCAGCAGTTTAAGGGGTTGGGGACAGTCTGATGGCTACACCTTC. It yields the protein CASSLRGWGQSDGYTF.

The chain links TRBV7-9 to TRBJ2-1; TRBD2 agrees at 11 bases. Looked up from germline, CDR1 is SEHNR and CDR2 is FQNEAQ (reference sequence). J gave up 12 bases and V 7 bases, and 11 bases lay outside the gene matches. The CDR3 has 14 residues. CDR3 coding DNA: TGTGCCAGCAAGGGGAGTAGCGGGGGGGCCTGGCAGTTCTTC. Translation: CASKGSSGGAWQFF.

This clonotype was counted between two and nine times. This chain joins TRBV11-2 and TRBJ2-6; a possible D gene is TRBD1 (7 bases). The CDR3 is 15 amino acids. V was pared by 6 bases and J by 1 base, with 10 bases between. Germline V lookup: CDR1 SGHAT, CDR2 FQNNGV. The CDR3 DNA is TGTGCCAGCAGGACAGGGAGGTCTGGGGCCAACGTCCTGACTTTC. It codes for CASRTGRSGANVLTF. The full variable domain, rest sourced from reference TRBV11-2 and TRBJ2-6, is EAGVAQSPRYKIIEKRQSVAFWCNPISGHATLYWYQQILGQGPKLLIQFQNNGVVDDSQLPKDRFSAERLKGVDSTLKIQPAKLEDSAVYLCASRTGRSGANVLTFGAGSRLTVL.

The chain couples TRBV2 to TRBJ1-6; D is possibly TRBD1 (6 bases). The V gene lost 2 bases and the J gene lost 10 bases, with 12 bases spanning the gap. CDR1 and CDR2 from the germline V gene are SNHLY and FYNNEI. The CDR3 totals 14 residues. The CDR3 is CASSEMDRGSPLHF. The CDR3 DNA reads TGTGCCAGCAGTGAAATGGACAGAGGGTCACCCCTCCACTTT. The complete variable domain, with remaining parts taken from reference TRBV2 and TRBJ1-6, reads EPEVTQTPSHQVTQMGQEVILRCVPISNHLYFYWYRQILGQKVEFLVSFYNNEISEKSEIFDDQFSVERPDGSNFTLKIRSTKLEDSAMYFCASSEMDRGSPLHFGNGTRLTVT.

The DNA for the CDR3 is TGTGCCAGCACAGACAGGGACTATGGCTACACCTTC. Its translation: CASTDRDYGYTF. The chain uses TRBV2 and TRBJ1-2, with TRBD1 matching 7 bases. This CDR3 is 12 amino acids long. The trim removed 7 bases at V and 3 bases at J, leaving 2 bases unmatched. Germline V lookup: CDR1 SNHLY, CDR2 FYNNEI.